This TCR beta chain was documented in a study of T-cell reconstitution after alpha-beta-depleted transplantation in children. The CDR3 extends over 14 amino acids. Germline V gene sequence: CDR1 MDHEN, CDR2 SYDVKM. Trimming at V came to 8 bases and at J to 6 bases, leaving 9 bases not matched to a gene. This clonotype was observed a handful of times. The library targeted TCRbeta and was prepared with unique molecular identifiers. From the PCR reads, TCRdb called clonotypes with MiXCR, one entry per CDR3 protein. The data hold 700,000 or so distinct CDR3 sequences, with over 10% observed a single time.

The rearrangement joins TRBV28 to TRBJ2-1, with TRBD1 matching 8 bases. Sequences were derived from PBMCs, sampled before TCRalphabeta/CD19-depleted stem cell transplant. This clonotype originated in a girl aged 2 to 10 with congenital amegakaryocytic thrombocytopenia, due to receive a stem cell transplant. The CDR3 loop is CASAPGQGGNEQFF. The CDR3 DNA reads as TGTGCCAGCGCGCCAGGACAGGGTGGCAATGAGCAGTTCTTC.